This TCR beta chain was obtained from a study of CD8+ T cells in alopecia areata. Study-level findings and limits: Greater clonality was observed in lesional scalp samples, especially alopecia totalis/universalis, versus normal scalp. The study also sequences resident alphabeta T cells of normal skin in scalp samples. The study found TCR sharing across patients less clear than in mice, possibly for HLA reasons.

In regard to this clone: No antigen is known for it. The junction differs from germline at one of its ends, possibly a read error.

Both CD4+ and CD8+ T cells were separated by sorting PBMCs. There are 15 residues in the CDR3. Germline loops: CDR1 MGHRA, CDR2 YSYEKL. Extracted from the samples, RNA was reverse transcribed into cDNA to serve as the sequencing template. The data were produced by immunoSEQ multiplex PCR, yet TCRdb's version contains in-frame clones alone and is incomplete. The repertoire holds about 110,000 clones, with around 55% as singletons. Sequencing was done on a sample of CD8+ T cells sorted from blood. The rearrangement joins TRBV4-1 to TRBJ2-1; the D is unclear. The clonotype comes from a human donor in good health. CDR3 residues: CASSQPRASFNEQFF. CDR3 nucleotides: TGCGCCAGCAGCCAGCCCCGGGCCTCCTTCAATGAGCAGTTCTTC.